This T cell receptor beta chain is drawn from a study of blood T cells in healthy people across ages (dated by TCRdb to between 2015 and 2016). Describing the broader study: In model experiments, template switching captured roughly one uniquely barcoded TCR beta cDNA molecule for every two T cells. To avoid experimental bias, donors of different ages were distributed randomly across sequencing lanes. Using deep sequencing normalized with unique cDNA molecular identifiers, the study measured how TCR beta repertoire diversity changes with age. Four age groups were formed from the donors: young (average roughly 15 years), middle-aged (less than 40), aged (over 55) and long-lived (more than 75). Using the same blood draw, the study looked at two additional independent replicas of 1 million unique cDNA reads for two donors, one aged 18 to 30 and the other aged 80 or older.

The library came from 5' RACE. For sequencing, an Illumina HiSeq 2500 was employed. A second PCR of 7 to 11 cycles was performed with a sample-barcoded 5' primer and a J-beta primer mix. A unique molecular identifier was introduced onto each TCR beta cDNA molecule by a template-switch 5' adaptor carrying 12 random nucleotides. Each sample yielded at least 3 million CDR3-containing paired-end reads. First-strand cDNA synthesis was performed from all RNA using the Mint cDNA synthesis kit, with priming by a TRBC-specific oligonucleotide. Following uracil-DNA glycosylase treatment, all cDNA underwent a first 18-cycle PCR with the universal primers M1SS and BC2_uni_R. Under the source paper's analysis protocol: Normalization of each sample was performed by random selection of 1 million high-quality reads, each carrying a distinct molecular identifier. Instead of being binned into consensus sequences, reads that shared molecular identifiers were thrown out. MiTCR, with a Q25 quality threshold and the strictest error-elimination algorithm, was used for CDR3 identification, clonotype clustering and error correction. A nonparametric unseen species model with Euler transformation was used to estimate a lower bound on total TCR beta diversity. The raw public reads went through TCRdb reprocessing: fastp at Q25, MiXCR clone calling, in-frame beta chains kept. Under each unique CDR3 protein, matching rows form one entry showing the most common genes and DNA. TCRdb's processing, not the authors', yielded these V and J calls. Recorded for this sample are about 1.8 million distinct CDR3 sequences; around half of them occurred a single time. Together, the top ten hold less than 2.5% of the sample.

This clonotype was seen only a few times. The antigen it binds to is not known. Base qualities are not at hand, and no much larger clone is one base apart. The germline V end is reduced by 2 bases and the J end by 2 bases; junction bases left unmatched: 4. CDR1 SGHTA and CDR2 FQGNSA are derived from the germline V gene. The CDR3 has 16 amino acids, counting the end cysteine and phenylalanine. Just the 48-base CDR3 DNA is kept, in frame starting at base 1. Systemically healthy Caucasian individuals from Russia, over 30 in total and aged about 6 to 95 years, were included as donors. Each donor gave around 9.9 milliliters of peripheral blood, collected into EDTA-treated Vacutainer tubes. Ficoll-Paque density-gradient centrifugation was used to isolate PBMCs, with at least 7 million per sample. Trizol reagent was used to extract total RNA from PBMCs, with at least 5.5 micrograms per sample. For every donor, flow cytometry on a PBMC aliquot measured the percentage of naive CD45RAhigh/CD27high T cells.

The study at large found these results: Because profiling used bulk unsorted PBMCs, naive and antigen-experienced compartments could not be compared conclusively. The CMV infection status of donors was not known, potentially confounding age-related changes in expanded clonotypes. Compared with the aged group, the long-lived group had more naive CD4+ T cells, fewer expanded clones and increased TCR diversity, a pattern suggesting age selection. Total diversity estimates from one million sequenced T cells were considered lower bounds and underestimates. A strong correlation was found between observed TCR beta diversity and the percentage of naive T cells measured by flow cytometry. Observed TCR beta diversity per million T cells fell roughly linearly with age, and a significant reduction was already apparent by age around 40.

The receptor's source is a woman between 40 and 50 years old in good health. The V and J segments used are TRBV7-2 and TRBJ2-7; the central 12 bases match TRBD2. What was sequenced was blood. The CDR3 sequence is CASSLILAGGTYEQYF. The nucleotides read TGTGCCAGCAGCTTAATCCTAGCGGGGGGGACCTACGAGCAGTACTTC.